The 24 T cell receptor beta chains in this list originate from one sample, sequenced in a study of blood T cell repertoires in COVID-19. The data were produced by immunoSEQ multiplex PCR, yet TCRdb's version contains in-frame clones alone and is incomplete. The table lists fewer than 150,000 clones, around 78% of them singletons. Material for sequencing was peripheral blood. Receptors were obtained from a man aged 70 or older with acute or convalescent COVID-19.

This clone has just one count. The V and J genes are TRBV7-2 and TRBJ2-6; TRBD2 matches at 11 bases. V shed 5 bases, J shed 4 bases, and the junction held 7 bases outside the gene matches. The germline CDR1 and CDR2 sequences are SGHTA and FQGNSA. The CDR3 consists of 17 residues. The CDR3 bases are TGTGCCAGCAGCGTTAGCGGGGGGGCTGGCGGGGCCAACGTCCTGACTTTC. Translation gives CASSVSGGAGGANVLTF.

This CDR3 is CASSESPSGGNTDTQYF. Here the CDR3 DNA reads TGCGCCAGCAGTGAGTCCCCTAGCGGGGGGAACACAGATACGCAGTATTTT. The chain carries TRBV10-2 and TRBJ2-3; 11 nucleotides align to TRBD2. J gave up 2 bases and V 0 bases, and 4 bases lay outside the gene matches. Germline CDR1 reads WSHSY; CDR2 reads SAAADI. The CDR3 sequence is 17 residues long.

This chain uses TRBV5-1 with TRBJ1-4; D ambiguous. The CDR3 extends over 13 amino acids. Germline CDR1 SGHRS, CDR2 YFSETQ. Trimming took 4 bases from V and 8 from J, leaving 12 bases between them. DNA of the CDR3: TGCGCCAGCAGCCTCGAAGCCCCGGAAAAACTGTTTTTT. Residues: CASSLEAPEKLFF.

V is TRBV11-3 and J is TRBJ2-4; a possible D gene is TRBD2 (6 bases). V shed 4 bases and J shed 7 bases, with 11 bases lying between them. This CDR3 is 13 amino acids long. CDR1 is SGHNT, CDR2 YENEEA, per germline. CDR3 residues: CASSSPGVNIQYF. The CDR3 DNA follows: TGTGCCAGCAGCTCCCCGGGAGTGAACATTCAGTACTTC.

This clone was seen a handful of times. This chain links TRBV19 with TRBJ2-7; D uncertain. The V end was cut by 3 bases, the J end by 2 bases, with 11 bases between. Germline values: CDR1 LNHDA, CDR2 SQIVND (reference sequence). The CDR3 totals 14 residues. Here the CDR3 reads CASSIGQVTYEQYF. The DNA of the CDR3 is TGTGCCAGTAGTATCGGTCAGGTAACCTACGAGCAGTACTTC.

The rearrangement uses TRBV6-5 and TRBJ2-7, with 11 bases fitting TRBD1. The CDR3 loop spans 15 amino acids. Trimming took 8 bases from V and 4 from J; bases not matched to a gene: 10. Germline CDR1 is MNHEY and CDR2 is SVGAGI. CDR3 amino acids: CASRNQGQGAYEQYF. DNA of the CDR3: TGTGCCAGCCGCAACCAAGGACAGGGGGCTTACGAGCAGTACTTC.

CDR3 protein: CASSERQNTEAFF. For the CDR3, the DNA is TGTGCCAGCAGCGAAAGACAGAACACTGAAGCTTTCTTT. The chain joins TRBV7-3 to TRBJ1-1; D is unclear. The CDR3 length is 13 residues. Trimming pared 5 bases from V and 1 base from J, leaving 8 bases between. Germline CDR1 is SGHTA and CDR2 is FQGTGA. The variable domain in full, with the rest retrieved from reference TRBV7-3 and TRBJ1-1, is GAGVSQTPSNKVTEKGKYVELRCDPISGHTALYWYRQSLGQGPEFLIYFQGTGAADDSGLPNDRFFAVRPEGSVSTLKIQRTERGDSAVYLCASSERQNTEAFFGQGTRLTVV.

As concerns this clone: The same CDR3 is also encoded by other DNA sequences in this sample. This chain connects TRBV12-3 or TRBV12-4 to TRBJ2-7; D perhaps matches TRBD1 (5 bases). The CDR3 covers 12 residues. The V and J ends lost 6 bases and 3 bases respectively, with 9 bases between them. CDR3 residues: CASSPTGYEQYF. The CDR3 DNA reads TGTGCCAGCAGCCCCACAGGCTACGAGCAGTACTTC.

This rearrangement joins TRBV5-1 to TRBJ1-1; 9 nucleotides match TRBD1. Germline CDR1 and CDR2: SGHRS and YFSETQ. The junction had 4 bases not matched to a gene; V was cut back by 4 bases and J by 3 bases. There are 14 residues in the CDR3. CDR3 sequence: CASSLQGAYTEAFF. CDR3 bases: TGCGCCAGCAGCCTACAGGGGGCTTACACTGAAGCTTTCTTT.

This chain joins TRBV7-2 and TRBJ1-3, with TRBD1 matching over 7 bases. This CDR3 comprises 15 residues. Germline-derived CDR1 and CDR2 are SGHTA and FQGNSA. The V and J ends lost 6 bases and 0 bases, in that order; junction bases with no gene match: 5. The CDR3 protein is CASRQDRPSGNTIYF. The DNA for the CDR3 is TGTGCCAGCAGGCAGGACAGGCCCTCTGGAAACACCATATATTTT.

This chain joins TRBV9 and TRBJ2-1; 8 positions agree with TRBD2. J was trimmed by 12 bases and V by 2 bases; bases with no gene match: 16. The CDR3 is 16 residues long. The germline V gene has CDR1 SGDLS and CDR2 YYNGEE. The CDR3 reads CASSVGAGALTMMQFF. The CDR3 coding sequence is TGTGCCAGCAGCGTGGGAGCGGGGGCCCTAACAATGATGCAGTTCTTC.

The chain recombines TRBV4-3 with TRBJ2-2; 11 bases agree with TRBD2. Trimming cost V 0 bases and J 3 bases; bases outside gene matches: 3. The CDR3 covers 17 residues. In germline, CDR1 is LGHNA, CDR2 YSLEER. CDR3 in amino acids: CASSQETSGDHTGELFF. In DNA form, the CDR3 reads TGCGCCAGCAGCCAAGAGACTAGCGGGGATCACACCGGGGAGCTGTTTTTT.

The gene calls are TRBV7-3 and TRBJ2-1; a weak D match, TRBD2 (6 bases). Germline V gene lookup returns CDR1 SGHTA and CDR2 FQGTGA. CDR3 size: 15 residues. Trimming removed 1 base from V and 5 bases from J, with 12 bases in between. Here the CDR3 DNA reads TGTGCCAGCAGCTTAAGGGGTAGCGGCCACAATGAGCAGTTCTTC. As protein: CASSLRGSGHNEQFF.

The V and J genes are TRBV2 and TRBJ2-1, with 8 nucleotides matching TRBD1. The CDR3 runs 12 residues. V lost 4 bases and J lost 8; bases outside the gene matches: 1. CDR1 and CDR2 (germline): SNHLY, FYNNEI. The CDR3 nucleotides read TGTGCCAGCAGTGCAGGGGGCCATGAGCAGTTCTTC. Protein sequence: CASSAGGHEQFF.

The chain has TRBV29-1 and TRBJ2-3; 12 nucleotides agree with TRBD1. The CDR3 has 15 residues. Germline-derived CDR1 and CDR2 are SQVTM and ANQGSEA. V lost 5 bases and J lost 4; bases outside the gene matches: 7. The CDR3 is CSVSPGTGGSDTQYF. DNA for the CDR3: TGCAGCGTTAGCCCCGGGACAGGGGGCTCAGATACGCAGTATTTT.

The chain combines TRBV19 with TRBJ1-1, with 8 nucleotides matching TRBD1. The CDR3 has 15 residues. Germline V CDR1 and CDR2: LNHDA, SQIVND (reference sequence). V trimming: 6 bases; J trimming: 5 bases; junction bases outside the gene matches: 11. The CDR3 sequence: CASRGTPGGRTEAFF. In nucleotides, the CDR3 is TGTGCCAGTAGAGGGACCCCAGGGGGCCGGACTGAAGCTTTCTTT.

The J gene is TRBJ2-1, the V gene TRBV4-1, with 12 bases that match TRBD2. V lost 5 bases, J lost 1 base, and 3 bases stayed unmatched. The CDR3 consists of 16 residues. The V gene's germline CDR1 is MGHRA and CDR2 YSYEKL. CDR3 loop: CASSRTSGNSYNEQFF. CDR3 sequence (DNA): TGCGCCAGCAGCAGGACTAGCGGGAATTCCTACAATGAGCAGTTCTTC.

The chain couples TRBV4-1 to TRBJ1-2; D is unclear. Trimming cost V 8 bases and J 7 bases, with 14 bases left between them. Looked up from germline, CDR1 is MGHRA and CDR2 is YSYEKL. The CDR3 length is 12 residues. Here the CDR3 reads CASRTGLSGYTF. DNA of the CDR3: TGCGCCAGCCGGACCGGACTAAGTGGCTACACCTTC.

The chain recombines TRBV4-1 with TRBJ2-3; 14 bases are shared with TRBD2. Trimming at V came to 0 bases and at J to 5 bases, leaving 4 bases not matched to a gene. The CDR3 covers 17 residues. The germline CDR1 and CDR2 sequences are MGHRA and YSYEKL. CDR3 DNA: TGCGCCAGCAGCCAAGACGGGACTAGCGGGGGCGGAGATACGCAGTATTTT. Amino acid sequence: CASSQDGTSGGGDTQYF.

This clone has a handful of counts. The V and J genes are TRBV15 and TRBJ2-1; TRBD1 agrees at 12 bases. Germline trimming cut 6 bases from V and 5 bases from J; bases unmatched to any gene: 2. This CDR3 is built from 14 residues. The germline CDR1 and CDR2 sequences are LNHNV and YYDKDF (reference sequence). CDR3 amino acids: CATRRDRGHNEQFF. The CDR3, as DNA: TGTGCCACCAGACGGGACAGGGGGCACAATGAGCAGTTCTTC.

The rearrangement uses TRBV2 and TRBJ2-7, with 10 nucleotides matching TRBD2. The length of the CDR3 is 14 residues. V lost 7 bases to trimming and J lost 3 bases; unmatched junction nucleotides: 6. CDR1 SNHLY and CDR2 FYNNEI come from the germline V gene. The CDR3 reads CASKKRGGRYEQYF. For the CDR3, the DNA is TGTGCCAGCAAAAAGCGGGGGGGCCGCTACGAGCAGTACTTC.

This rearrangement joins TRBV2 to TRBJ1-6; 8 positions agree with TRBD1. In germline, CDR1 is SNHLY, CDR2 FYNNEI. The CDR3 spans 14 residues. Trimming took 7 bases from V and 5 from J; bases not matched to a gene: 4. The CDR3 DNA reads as TGTGCCAGCACCTTGGGACAGGATAATTCACCCCTCCACTTT. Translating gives CASTLGQDNSPLHF.

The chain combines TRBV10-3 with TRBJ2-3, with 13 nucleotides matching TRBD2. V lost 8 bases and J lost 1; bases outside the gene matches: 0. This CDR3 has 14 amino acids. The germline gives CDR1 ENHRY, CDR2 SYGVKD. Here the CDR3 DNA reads TGTGCCATCGGACTAGCGGGGGGCACAGATACGCAGTATTTT. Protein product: CAIGLAGGTDTQYF.

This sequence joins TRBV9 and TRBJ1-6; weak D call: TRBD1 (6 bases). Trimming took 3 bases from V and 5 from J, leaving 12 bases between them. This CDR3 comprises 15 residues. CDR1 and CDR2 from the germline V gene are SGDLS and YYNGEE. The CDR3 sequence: CASSAGGHHNSPLHF. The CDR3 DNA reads TGTGCCAGCAGCGCGGGGGGGCACCATAATTCACCCCTCCACTTT.